The T cell receptor (beta chain) under discussion was sequenced for a study of blood T cell repertoires in COVID-19. The CDR3 sequence is 15 residues long. Trimming removed 6 bases at V and 7 bases at J, with 18 bases between. Germline CDR1 MDHEN, CDR2 SYDVKM. This table comes from immunoSEQ multiplex PCR, and its TCRdb copy is limited to in-frame clones, with some not included. Here the sample spans about 250,000 clones, just over 85% being singletons. The participants were between about 18 and 90 years old and came from fewer than 25 US areas. This clonotype was sampled from a man in his forties who had recovered from COVID-19. The chain joins TRBV28 to TRBJ2-2; a possible D gene is TRBD1 (6 bases). The sequencing sample was made of PBMCs or T cells enriched from blood (not recorded which). The CDR3 sequence is CASSPGKGVDGELFF. As DNA, the CDR3 is TGTGCCAGCAGCCCAGGGAAGGGGGTCGACGGGGAGCTGTTTTTT.